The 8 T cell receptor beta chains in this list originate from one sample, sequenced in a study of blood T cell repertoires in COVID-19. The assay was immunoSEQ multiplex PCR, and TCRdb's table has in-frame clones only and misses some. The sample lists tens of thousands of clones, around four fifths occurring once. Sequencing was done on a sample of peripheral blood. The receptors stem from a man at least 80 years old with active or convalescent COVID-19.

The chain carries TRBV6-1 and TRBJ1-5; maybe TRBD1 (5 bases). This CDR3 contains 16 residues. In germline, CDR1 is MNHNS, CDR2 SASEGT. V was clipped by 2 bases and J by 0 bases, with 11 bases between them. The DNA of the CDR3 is TGTGCCAGCAGTGAAAGGACACACCATAGCAATCAGCCCCAGCATTTT. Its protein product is CASSERTHHSNQPQHF.

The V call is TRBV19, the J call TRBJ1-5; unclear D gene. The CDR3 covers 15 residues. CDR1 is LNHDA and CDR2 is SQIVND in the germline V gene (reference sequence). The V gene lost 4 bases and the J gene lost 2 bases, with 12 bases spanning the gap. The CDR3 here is CASSTGRGRNQPQHF. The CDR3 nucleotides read TGTGCCAGTAGTACGGGGAGAGGCCGCAATCAGCCCCAGCATTTT.

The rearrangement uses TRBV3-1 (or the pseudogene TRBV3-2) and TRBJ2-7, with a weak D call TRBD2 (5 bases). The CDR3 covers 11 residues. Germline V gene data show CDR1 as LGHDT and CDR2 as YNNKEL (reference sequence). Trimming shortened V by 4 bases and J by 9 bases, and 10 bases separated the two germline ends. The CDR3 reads CASSRGRGQYF. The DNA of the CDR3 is TGTGCCAGCAGCCGAGGACGGGGGCAGTACTTC.

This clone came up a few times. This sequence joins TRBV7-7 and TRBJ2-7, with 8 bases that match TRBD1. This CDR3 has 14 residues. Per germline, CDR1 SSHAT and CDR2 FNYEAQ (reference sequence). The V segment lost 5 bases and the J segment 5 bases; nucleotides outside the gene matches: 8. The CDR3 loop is CASSRGQGSNEQYF. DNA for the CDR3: TGTGCCAGCAGCCGCGGACAGGGCTCGAACGAGCAGTACTTC.

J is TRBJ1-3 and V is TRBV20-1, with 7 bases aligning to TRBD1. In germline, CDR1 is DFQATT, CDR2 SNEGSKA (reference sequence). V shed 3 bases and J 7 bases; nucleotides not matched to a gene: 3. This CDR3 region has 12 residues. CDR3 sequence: CSASTGVNTIYF. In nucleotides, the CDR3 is TGCAGTGCTAGTACAGGGGTCAACACCATATATTTT.

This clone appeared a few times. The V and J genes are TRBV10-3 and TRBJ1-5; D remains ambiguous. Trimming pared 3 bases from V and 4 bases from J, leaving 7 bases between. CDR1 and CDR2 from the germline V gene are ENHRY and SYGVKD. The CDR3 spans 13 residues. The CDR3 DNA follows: TGTGCCATCAGTGATCAGGTAAATCAGCCCCAGCATTTT. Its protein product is CAISDQVNQPQHF.

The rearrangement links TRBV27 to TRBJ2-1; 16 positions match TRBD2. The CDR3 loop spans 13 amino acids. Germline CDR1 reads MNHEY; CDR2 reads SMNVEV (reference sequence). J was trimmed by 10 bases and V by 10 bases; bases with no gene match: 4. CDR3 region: CATGTSGRGEQFF. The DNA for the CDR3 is TGTGCCACCGGGACTAGCGGGAGGGGAGAGCAGTTCTTC.

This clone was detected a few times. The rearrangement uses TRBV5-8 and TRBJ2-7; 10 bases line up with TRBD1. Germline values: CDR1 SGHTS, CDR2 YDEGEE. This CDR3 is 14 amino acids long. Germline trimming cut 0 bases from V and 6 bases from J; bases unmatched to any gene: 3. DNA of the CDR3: TGTGCCAGCAGCTTGGTCTGGACAGGGGGCGAGCAGTACTTC. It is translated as CASSLVWTGGEQYF.